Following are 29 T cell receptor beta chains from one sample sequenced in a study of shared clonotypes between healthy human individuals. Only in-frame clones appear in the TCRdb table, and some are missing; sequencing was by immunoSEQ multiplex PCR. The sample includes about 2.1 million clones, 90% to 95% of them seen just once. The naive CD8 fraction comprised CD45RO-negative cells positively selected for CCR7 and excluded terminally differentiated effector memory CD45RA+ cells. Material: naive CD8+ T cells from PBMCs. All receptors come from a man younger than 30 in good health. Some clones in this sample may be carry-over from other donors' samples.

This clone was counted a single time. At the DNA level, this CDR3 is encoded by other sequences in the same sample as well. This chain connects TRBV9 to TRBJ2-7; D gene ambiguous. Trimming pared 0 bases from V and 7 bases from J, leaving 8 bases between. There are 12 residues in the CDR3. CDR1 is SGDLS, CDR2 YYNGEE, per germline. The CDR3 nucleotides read TGTGCCAGCAGCGTAGGTGCTGGGGAGCAGTACTTC. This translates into CASSVGAGEQYF. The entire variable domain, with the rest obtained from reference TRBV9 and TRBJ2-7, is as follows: DSGVTQTPKHLITATGQRVTLRCSPRSGDLSVYWYQQSLDQGLQFLIQYYNGEERAKGNILERFSAQQFPDLHSELNLSSLELGDSALYFCASSVGAGEQYFGPGTRLTVT.

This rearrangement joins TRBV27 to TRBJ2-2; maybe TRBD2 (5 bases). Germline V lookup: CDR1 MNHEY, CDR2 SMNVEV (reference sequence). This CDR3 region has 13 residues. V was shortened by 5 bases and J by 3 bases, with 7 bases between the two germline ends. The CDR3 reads CASSPGYTGELFF. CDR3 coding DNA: TGTGCCAGCAGTCCGGGATACACCGGGGAGCTGTTTTTT.

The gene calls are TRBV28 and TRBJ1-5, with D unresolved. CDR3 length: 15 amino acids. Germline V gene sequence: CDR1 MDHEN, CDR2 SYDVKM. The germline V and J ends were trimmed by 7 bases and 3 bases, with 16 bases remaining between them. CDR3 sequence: CASTLRGLFNQPQHF. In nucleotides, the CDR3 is TGTGCCAGCACCCTACGGGGTCTCTTCAATCAGCCCCAGCATTTT.

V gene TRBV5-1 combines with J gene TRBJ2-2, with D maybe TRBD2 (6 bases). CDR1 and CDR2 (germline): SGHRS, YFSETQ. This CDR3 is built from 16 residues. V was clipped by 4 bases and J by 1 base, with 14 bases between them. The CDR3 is CASSISGHMNTGELFF. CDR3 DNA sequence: TGCGCCAGCAGCATCAGCGGGCACATGAACACCGGGGAGCTGTTTTTT.

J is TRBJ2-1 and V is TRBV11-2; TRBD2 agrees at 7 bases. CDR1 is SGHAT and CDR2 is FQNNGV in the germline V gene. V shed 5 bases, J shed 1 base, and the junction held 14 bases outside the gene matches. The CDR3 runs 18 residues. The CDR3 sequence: CASSNREGQRGSYNEQFF. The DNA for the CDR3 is TGTGCCAGCAGCAATAGGGAGGGCCAGCGCGGTTCCTACAATGAGCAGTTCTTC. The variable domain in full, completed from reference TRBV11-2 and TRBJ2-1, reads EAGVAQSPRYKIIEKRQSVAFWCNPISGHATLYWYQQILGQGPKLLIQFQNNGVVDDSQLPKDRFSAERLKGVDSTLKIQPAKLEDSAVYLCASSNREGQRGSYNEQFFGPGTRLTVL.

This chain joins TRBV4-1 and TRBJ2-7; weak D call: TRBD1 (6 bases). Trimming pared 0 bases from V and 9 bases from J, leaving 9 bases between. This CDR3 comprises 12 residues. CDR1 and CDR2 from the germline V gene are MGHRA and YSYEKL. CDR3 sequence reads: CASSQDRGPQYF. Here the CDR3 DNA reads TGCGCCAGCAGCCAAGACAGGGGTCCGCAGTACTTC.

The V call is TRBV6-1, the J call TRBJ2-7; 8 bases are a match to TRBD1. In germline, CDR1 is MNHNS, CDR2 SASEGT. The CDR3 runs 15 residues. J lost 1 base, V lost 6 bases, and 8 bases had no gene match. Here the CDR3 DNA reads TGTGCCAGCAGGGAGCGCGGACAGGGTTCCTACGAGCAGTACTTC. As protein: CASRERGQGSYEQYF.

This CDR3 is CASSLAGTGAYGYTF. DNA of the CDR3: TGTGCCAGCAGCCTCGCCGGGACAGGGGCCTATGGCTACACCTTC. The chain uses TRBV9 and TRBJ1-2; 10 nucleotides line up with TRBD1. The CDR3 is 15 amino acids. Germline CDR1 reads SGDLS; CDR2 reads YYNGEE. V shed 4 bases, J shed 4 bases, and the junction held 7 bases outside the gene matches. The entire variable domain, with the rest obtained from reference TRBV9 and TRBJ1-2, is as follows: DSGVTQTPKHLITATGQRVTLRCSPRSGDLSVYWYQQSLDQGLQFLIQYYNGEERAKGNILERFSAQQFPDLHSELNLSSLELGDSALYFCASSLAGTGAYGYTFGSGTRLTVV.

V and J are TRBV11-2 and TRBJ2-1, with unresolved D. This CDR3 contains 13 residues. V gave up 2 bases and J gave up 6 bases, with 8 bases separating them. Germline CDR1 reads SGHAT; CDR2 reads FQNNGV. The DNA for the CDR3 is TGTGCCAGCAGCTTATTTGGCAGCAATGAGCAGTTCTTC. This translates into CASSLFGSNEQFF.

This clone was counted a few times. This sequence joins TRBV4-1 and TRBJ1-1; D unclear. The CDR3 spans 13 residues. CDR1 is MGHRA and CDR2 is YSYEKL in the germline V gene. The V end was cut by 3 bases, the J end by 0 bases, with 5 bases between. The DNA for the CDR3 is TGCGCCAGCAGCCACACATTGAACACTGAAGCTTTCTTT. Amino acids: CASSHTLNTEAFF.

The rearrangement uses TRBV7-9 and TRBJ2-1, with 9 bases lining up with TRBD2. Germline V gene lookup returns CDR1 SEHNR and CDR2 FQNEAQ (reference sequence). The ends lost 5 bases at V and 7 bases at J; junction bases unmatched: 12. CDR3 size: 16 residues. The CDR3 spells CASSPPIAGVRNEQFF. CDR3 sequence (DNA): TGTGCCAGCAGCCCACCAATAGCGGGAGTTAGGAATGAGCAGTTCTTC.

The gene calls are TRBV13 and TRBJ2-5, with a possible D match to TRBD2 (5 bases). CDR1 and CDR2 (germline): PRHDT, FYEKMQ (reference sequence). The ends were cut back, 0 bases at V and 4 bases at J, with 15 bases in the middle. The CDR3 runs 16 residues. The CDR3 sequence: CASSLGGGSGRETQYF. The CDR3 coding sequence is TGTGCCAGCAGCTTAGGCGGCGGATCTGGGAGAGAGACCCAGTACTTC.

In DNA form, the CDR3 reads TGCAGCGTTGAGGGAACAGGGGGCGCGCACTATGGCTACACCTTC. Translated, it gives CSVEGTGGAHYGYTF. The chain carries TRBV29-1 and TRBJ1-2; 9 bases are a match to TRBD1. This CDR3 is 15 amino acids long. The germline V gene encodes CDR1 SQVTM and CDR2 ANQGSEA. With V trimmed by 3 bases and J by 3 bases, 8 bases remained unmatched. Based on the CDR3 plus reference TRBV29-1 and TRBJ1-2, the full variable domain is SAVISQKPSRDICQRGTSLTIQCQVDSQVTMMFWYRQQPGQSLTLIATANQGSEATYESGFVIDKFPISRPNLTFSTLTVSNMSPEDSSIYLCSVEGTGGAHYGYTFGSGTRLTVV.

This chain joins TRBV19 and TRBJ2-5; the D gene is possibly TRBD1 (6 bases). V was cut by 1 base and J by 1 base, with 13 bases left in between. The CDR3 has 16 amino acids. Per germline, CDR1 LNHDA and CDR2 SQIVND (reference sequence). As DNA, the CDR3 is TGTGCCAGTAGTATAGGTGCGGACAGTATCCAAGAGACCCAGTACTTC. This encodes CASSIGADSIQETQYF.

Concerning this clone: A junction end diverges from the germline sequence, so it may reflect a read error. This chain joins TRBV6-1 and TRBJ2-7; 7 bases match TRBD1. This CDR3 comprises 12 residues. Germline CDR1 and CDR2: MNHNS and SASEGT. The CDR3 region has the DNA TGTGCCAGCACCCCCCCCGGGACAGCCTTACTATTC. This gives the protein CASTPPGTALLF.

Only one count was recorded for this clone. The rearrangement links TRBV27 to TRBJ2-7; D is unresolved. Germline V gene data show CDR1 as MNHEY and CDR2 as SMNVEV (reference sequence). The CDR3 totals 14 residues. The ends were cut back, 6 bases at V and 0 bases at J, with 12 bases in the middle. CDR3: CASRTTARSYEQYF. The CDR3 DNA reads TGTGCCAGCAGAACGACGGCACGCTCCTACGAGCAGTACTTC.

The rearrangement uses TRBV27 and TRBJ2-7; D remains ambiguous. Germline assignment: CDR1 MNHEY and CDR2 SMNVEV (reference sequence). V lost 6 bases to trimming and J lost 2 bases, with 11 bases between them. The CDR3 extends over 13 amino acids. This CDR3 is CASSQRRPYEQYF. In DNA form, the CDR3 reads TGTGCCAGCAGCCAACGGCGCCCCTACGAGCAGTACTTC.

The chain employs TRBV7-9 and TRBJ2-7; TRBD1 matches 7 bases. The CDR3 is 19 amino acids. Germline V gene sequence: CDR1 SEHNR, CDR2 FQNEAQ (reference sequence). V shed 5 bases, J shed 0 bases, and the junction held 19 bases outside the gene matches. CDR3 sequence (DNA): TGTGCCAGCAGCAAAACCTCCGGGACAGAGGCGGAGAGCTCCTACGAGCAGTACTTC. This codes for CASSKTSGTEAESSYEQYF.

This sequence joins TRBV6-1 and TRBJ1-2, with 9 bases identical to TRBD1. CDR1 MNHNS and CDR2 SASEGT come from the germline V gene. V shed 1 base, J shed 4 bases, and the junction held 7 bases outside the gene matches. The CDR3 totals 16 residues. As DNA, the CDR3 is TGTGCCAGCAGTGAAGGAATACAGGGGGCGTCCTATGGCTACACCTTC. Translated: CASSEGIQGASYGYTF.

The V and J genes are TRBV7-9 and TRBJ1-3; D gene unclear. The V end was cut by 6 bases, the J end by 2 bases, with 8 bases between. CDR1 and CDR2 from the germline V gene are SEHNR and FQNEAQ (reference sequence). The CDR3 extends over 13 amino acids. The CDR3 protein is CASRHKAGNTIYF. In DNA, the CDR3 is TGTGCCAGCAGGCACAAGGCTGGAAACACCATATATTTT.

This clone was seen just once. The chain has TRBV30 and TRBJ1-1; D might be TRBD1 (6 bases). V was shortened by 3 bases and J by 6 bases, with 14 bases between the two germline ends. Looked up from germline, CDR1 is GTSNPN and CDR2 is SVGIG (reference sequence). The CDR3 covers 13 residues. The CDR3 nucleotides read TGTGCCTGGAGGACGGGGGCGCGAGCTGAAGCTTTCTTT. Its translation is CAWRTGARAEAFF.

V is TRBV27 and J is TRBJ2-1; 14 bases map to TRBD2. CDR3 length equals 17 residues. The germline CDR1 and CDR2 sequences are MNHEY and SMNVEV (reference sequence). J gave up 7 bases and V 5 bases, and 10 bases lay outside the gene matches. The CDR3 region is CASSLGTSGRGPNEQFF. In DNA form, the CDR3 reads TGTGCCAGCAGTCTAGGGACTAGCGGGAGAGGTCCGAATGAGCAGTTCTTC.

CDR3 DNA: TGTGCTAGTGGTGACCGGGACAGGGAACCAGATACGCAGTATTTT. Amino acid sequence: CASGDRDREPDTQYF. The chain uses TRBV12-5 and TRBJ2-3; 9 bases line up with TRBD1. The CDR3 totals 15 residues. V trimming: 5 bases; J trimming: 4 bases; junction bases outside the gene matches: 7. CDR1 LGHNT and CDR2 FRNRAP come from the germline V gene.

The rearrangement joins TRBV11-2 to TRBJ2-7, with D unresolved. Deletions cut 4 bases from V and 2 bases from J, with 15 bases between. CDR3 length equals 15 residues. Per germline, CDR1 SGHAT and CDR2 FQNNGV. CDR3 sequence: CASSYNPTSTYEQYF. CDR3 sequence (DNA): TGTGCCAGCAGCTACAACCCGACGTCCACCTACGAGCAGTACTTC.

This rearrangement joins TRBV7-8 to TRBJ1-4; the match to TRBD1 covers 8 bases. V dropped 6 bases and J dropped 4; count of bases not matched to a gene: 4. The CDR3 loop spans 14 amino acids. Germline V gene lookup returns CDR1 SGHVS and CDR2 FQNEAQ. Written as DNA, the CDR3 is TGTGCCAGCAGTTCCGACAGGGGTAATGAAAAACTGTTTTTT. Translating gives CASSSDRGNEKLFF. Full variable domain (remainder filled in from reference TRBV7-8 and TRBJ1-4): GAGVSQSPRYKVAKRGQDVALRCDPISGHVSLFWYQQALGQGPEFLTYFQNEAQLDKSGLPSDRFFAERPEGSVSTLKIQRTQQEDSAVYLCASSSDRGNEKLFFGSGTQLSVL.

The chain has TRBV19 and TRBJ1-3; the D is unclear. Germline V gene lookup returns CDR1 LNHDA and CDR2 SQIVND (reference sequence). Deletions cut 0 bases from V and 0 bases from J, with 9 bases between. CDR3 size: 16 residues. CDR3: CASSIDLWGSGNTIYF. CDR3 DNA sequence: TGTGCCAGTAGTATAGACCTCTGGGGCTCTGGAAACACCATATATTTT. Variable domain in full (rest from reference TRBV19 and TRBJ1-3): DGGITQSPKYLFRKEGQNVTLSCEQNLNHDAMYWYRQDPGQGLRLIYYSQIVNDFQKGDIAEGYSVSREKKESFPLTVTSAQKNPTAFYLCASSIDLWGSGNTIYFGEGSWLTVV.

The CDR3 DNA reads TGTGCCACCAGCAGAGTTAGGGGGGCGATGAACACTGAAGCTTTCTTT. Its protein is CATSRVRGAMNTEAFF. This sequence joins TRBV15 and TRBJ1-1, with a tentative D call TRBD1 (6 bases). Germline V gene sequence: CDR1 LNHNV, CDR2 YYDKDF (reference sequence). Trimming took 1 base from V and 0 from J, leaving 12 bases between them. The CDR3 is 16 residues long.

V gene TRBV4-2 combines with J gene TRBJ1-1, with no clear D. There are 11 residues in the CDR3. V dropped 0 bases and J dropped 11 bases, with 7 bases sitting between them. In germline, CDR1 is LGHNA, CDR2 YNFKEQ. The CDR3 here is CASSQDRWAFF. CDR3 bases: TGTGCCAGCAGCCAAGATCGATGGGCTTTCTTT.

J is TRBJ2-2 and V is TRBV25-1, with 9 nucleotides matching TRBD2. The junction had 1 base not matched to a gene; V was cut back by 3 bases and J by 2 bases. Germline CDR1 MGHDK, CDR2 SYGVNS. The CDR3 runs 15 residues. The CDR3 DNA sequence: TGTGCCAGCAGTGAGGGACTAGCAAACACCGGGGAGCTGTTTTTT. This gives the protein CASSEGLANTGELFF.